Each of the 17 T cell receptor beta chains below was sequenced from the same sample in a study of T cells expressing NK-cell markers. TCRdb reprocessed the 5' RACE reads; each CDR3 protein has one entry and no DNA is given. The repertoire table contains about 390,000 distinct CDR3 sequences. The sequencing input was blood T cells: a sorted CD56 or NKG2C T cell subset, CD4+ or CD8+ T cells, or bulk PBMC T cells (not recorded which). These receptors came from a woman aged 50 to 60 in good health.

This chain connects TRBV7-2 to TRBJ2-7; the D call from TCRdb, TRBD2, cannot be confirmed without DNA. Germline V gene data show CDR1 as SGHTA and CDR2 as FQGNSA. The CDR3 contains 15 residues. CDR3 in amino acids: CASVAGDTVPYEQYF.

The V gene is TRBV9, the J gene TRBJ2-3. Looked up from germline, CDR1 is SGDLS and CDR2 is YYNGEE. The length of the CDR3 is 14 residues. The CDR3 loop reads CASRFQASTDTQYF.

The chain carries TRBV5-1 and TRBJ2-1; no DNA is available, so the TRBD1 call from TCRdb remains unchecked. Germline lookup yields CDR1 SGHRS and CDR2 YFSETQ. The CDR3 is made up of 15 amino acids. This CDR3 is CASSPGDRNYNEQFF.

The rearrangement uses TRBV24-1 and TRBJ2-5; the TCRdb D gene call, TRBD1, has no DNA to confirm it. The CDR3 sequence is 15 residues long. CDR1 is KGHDR and CDR2 is SFDVKD in the germline V gene. The CDR3: CATSDPGTGKETQYF.

V is TRBV29-1 and J is TRBJ2-7; checking the TCRdb D call of TRBD1 is not possible without DNA. CDR1 SQVTM and CDR2 ANQGSEA come from the germline V gene. There are 12 residues in the CDR3. CDR3 region: CSVTGVPYEQYF.

This chain joins TRBV15 and TRBJ2-1; TCRdb's D gene call, TRBD1, goes unchecked for lack of DNA. This CDR3 spans 16 amino acids. The germline V gene has CDR1 LNHNV and CDR2 YYDKDF (reference sequence). The chain's CDR3 is CATSRSTGGEYNEQFF.

The chain has TRBV12-5 and TRBJ2-3. The CDR3 length is 13 residues. CDR1 is LGHNT and CDR2 is FRNRAP in the germline V gene. Here the CDR3 reads CASGLVDTRTQYF.

The chain combines TRBV6-1 with TRBJ2-1; TCRdb's assignment of TRBD2 cannot be checked, as there is no DNA. Germline lookup yields CDR1 MNHNS and CDR2 SASEGT. The CDR3 covers 19 residues. The chain's CDR3 is CASSEGGLAGGGAYNEQFF.

Here the CDR3 reads CASSPRLLGTDTQYF. The chain has TRBV9 and TRBJ2-3. CDR3 length: 15 amino acids. In germline, CDR1 is SGDLS, CDR2 YYNGEE.

The gene calls are TRBV25-1 and TRBJ2-5; TCRdb calls TRBD1, which cannot be checked without DNA. Germline values: CDR1 MGHDK, CDR2 SYGVNS. CDR3 length equals 13 residues. The CDR3 sequence is CATRDRGRETQYF.

The chain couples TRBV29-1 to TRBJ2-3; there is no DNA to check the TCRdb D call of TRBD2. This CDR3 spans 14 amino acids. Looked up from germline, CDR1 is SQVTM and CDR2 is ANQGSEA. CDR3 protein: CSVAVAGGMDTQYF.

The chain is built from TRBV18 and TRBJ2-3. There are 14 residues in the CDR3. Germline CDR1 reads KGHSH; CDR2 reads LQKENI. The CDR3 loop reads CASSLTGAADTQYF.

The genes are TRBV10-3 and TRBJ2-1; without DNA, the TCRdb call of TRBD1 cannot be checked. There are 14 residues in the CDR3. Germline V lookup: CDR1 ENHRY, CDR2 SYGVKD. CDR3 in amino acids: CAIRSGTAYNEQFF.

The rearrangement uses TRBV11-2 and TRBJ2-1; with no DNA, the TCRdb D assignment of TRBD2 cannot be verified. The CDR3 spans 17 residues. Per the germline V gene, CDR1 is SGHAT and CDR2 is FQNNGV. The chain's CDR3 is CASSREASAYSYNEQFF.

The rearrangement uses TRBV5-1 and TRBJ2-4; TCRdb's D call, TRBD1, is unchecked because there is no DNA. CDR1 SGHRS and CDR2 YFSETQ come from the germline V gene. The CDR3 loop spans 16 amino acids. CDR3 amino acids: CASSLVGTGERNIQYF.

This CDR3 reads CASSLDRAGDTQYF. The V and J genes are TRBV11-3 and TRBJ2-3; the D gene TCRdb calls, TRBD1, cannot be checked with no DNA. Germline CDR1 SGHNT, CDR2 YENEEA. The CDR3 consists of 14 residues.

This chain joins TRBV19 and TRBJ2-4; TCRdb reports TRBD1, a call that lacks DNA to check it against. Germline V gives CDR1 LNHDA, CDR2 SQIVND (reference sequence). The CDR3 length is 15 residues. The chain's CDR3 is CASSMSTGRLNIQYF.